These T cell receptor beta chains were read from a single sample in a study of cytomegalovirus exposure and HLA in healthy donors. The method was immunoSEQ multiplex PCR; TCRdb's version includes in-frame clones alone and lacks a portion of them. The sample holds some 78,000 clones; approximately 95% are singletons and the top ten take about 1.5%. Sequencing was performed on PBMCs. Every receptor here comes from a man between 18 and 35 years old in good health and CMV-seropositive. The CDR3 runs from the conserved cysteine through the conserved F or W. D genes are given only for firm matches. Clone sizes are given selectively: once, few, many, or a class where the clone is expanded.

d_call	v_call	clone_size	cdr3_aa
TRBD1	TRBV5-1	-	CASREQGALSAFF
-	TRBV6-6	-	CASSPPGLGGYGYTF
TRBD2	TRBV7-2	-	CASSLDSSGSSHTYEQYF
TRBD1	TRBV29-1	-	CSVSDRGRAGANVLTF
TRBD2	TRBV5-1	-	CASSLAALAGGLSGANVLTF
-	TRBV9	-	CASTPAASTGELFF
-	TRBV2	-	CASSDRIMNTEAFF
-	TRBV6-5	once	CASSQYTGELFF
TRBD1	TRBV6-5	-	CASNPRTGNTEAFF
TRBD2	TRBV5-1	-	CASSLGARGLAGLKPDTQYF
TRBD1	TRBV19	-	CASSASRTGTNTEAFF
-	TRBV18	-	CASSPPPGDTEAFF
-	TRBV14	-	CASTQTSNTGELFF
-	TRBV21-1	once	CASSKAGFEEKLFF
-	TRBV2	-	CASIPTDSLNTEAFF
-	TRBV5-8	-	CASSLIPVYYEQYF
TRBD1	TRBV25-1	once	CASSELGGTGRYEQYF
TRBD2	TRBV25-1	-	CASSDTTSGRETQYF
-	TRBV5-1	-	CASSGEASSYNEQFF
-	TRBV19	-	CASSMLAPEGNTEAFF
TRBD1	TRBV2	-	CASRSGQGVDEQYF
-	TRBV27	-	CASSYSLSEKLFF
TRBD1	TRBV4-1	-	CASSRDRGLPNTEAFF
-	TRBV7-9	once	CASSLDVQSYEQYF
TRBD1	TRBV7-8	-	CASSLEGTGGPYGYTF
-	TRBV30	-	CAWSGALWGEGVEQYF
-	TRBV21-1	-	CASSRLTGCNEKLFF
TRBD2	TRBV7-9	-	CASSFRSGSPTDTQYF
TRBD2	TRBV4-1	-	CASSPRLADYNEQFF
-	TRBV4-1	-	CASSQPRRGSGGELFF
TRBD1	TRBV4-1	-	CASSQDIDRDYEQYF
-	TRBV11-2	-	CASSSQGRSNQPQHF
TRBD1	TRBV6-1	-	CASSGFSGTGLSGANVLTF
-	TRBV27	few	CASRQASEQYF
-	TRBV30	-	CAWKQSYEQYF
TRBD2	TRBV5-1	once	CASSSGLAVYNEQFF
-	TRBV7-9	-	CATDEQFF
-	TRBV5-4	-	CASSSLPSSHEQYF
-	TRBV5-1	-	CASSLGPSFRVRTEAFF
-	TRBV18	-	CASSPLRGEQYF
-	TRBV5-6	once	CASSFRSANIQYF
-	TRBV28	once	CASSYTETQYF